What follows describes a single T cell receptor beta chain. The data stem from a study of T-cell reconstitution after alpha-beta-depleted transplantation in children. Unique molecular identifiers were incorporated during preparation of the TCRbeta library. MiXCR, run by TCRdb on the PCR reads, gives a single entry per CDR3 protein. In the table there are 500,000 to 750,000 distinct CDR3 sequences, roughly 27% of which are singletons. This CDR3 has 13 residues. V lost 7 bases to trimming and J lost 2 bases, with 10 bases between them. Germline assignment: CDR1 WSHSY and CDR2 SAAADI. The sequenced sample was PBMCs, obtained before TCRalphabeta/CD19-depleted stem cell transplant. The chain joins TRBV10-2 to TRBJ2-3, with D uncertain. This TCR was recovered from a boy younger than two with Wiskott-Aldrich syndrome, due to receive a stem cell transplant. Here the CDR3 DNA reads TGCGCCAGCAATAGGATTTACACAGATACGCAGTATTTT. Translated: CASNRIYTDTQYF.